This TCR beta chain was captured by sequencing in a study of human T cells and chemical hapten exposure. Time point of the sample: patch test 2, 6 weeks after DPC sensitization. Regarding treatment: therapeutic diphenylcyclopropenone sensitization with weekly scalp DPC. TCRdb re-analysed the RACE reads in MiXCR, keeping a single row per CDR3 protein. The repertoire holds about 85,000 distinct CDR3 sequences, with 11% as singletons. In this sample, this clonotype turned up many times. Its antigen is as yet unknown. Study-wide findings and caveats: TCRs exceeding 1 in 1000 frequency stayed unchanged with DPC sensitization.

The sample was whole blood, taken in connection with sensitization to the hapten diphenylcyclopropenone (DPC). This TCR was recovered from a man in his late teens or twenties with alopecia areata. Some clones in this sample may be carry-over from other donors' samples.

The CDR3 bases are TGTGCCAGCACCCTCTTGGGGGTGAACACCGGGGAGCTGTTTTTT. As protein: CASTLLGVNTGELFF. J is TRBJ2-2 and V is TRBV6-2 or TRBV6-3; the D call may be TRBD1 or TRBD2 (5 bases each). Germline-derived CDR1 and CDR2 are MNHEY and SVGEGT. The CDR3 spans 15 residues. V was pared by 7 bases and J by 1 base, with 13 bases between.